This T cell receptor (beta chain) was retrieved from a study of blood T cell repertoires in COVID-19. Study-wide context: COVID-19 samples collected from the United States, Italy and Spain covered acute and convalescent phases.

Repertoires were generated with immunoSEQ multiplex PCR, while TCRdb's copy carries only in-frame clones and drops some. The repertoire includes 300,000 to 450,000 clones, approximately 80% of them detected once, and about 1.2% sits in the top ten. CDR3 length: 23 residues. Sequences were obtained from peripheral blood. The chain uses TRBV21-1 and TRBJ2-7; the table's D call, TRBD2, has no DNA check behind it. TRBV21-1 is classified as a pseudogene. The source is a human donor with acute or convalescent COVID-19. The donor label of this sample is uncertain. The CDR3 here is CASSKKGTTGLGLHWRRTYEQYF. CDR3 bases: TGTGCCAGCAGCAAAAAGGGGACGACGGGACTCGGGCTTCACTGGCGCCGAACTTACGAGCAGTACTTC.